This record concerns one T cell receptor (beta chain) sequence. Authors' analysis steps: It was from reference gene primer amplification that nucleated cell counts were estimated. Measured with immunoSEQ multiplex PCR; TCRdb has only the in-frame clones, and not every one. V and J calls and clone size follow that table, whereas D and trimming were derived from the DNA. The sample consists of 72,000 or so clones, over 85% of them appearing once. The sample comes from a study of blood T cell repertoires in COVID-19. Study details: Researchers got acute and convalescent COVID-19 samples from the United States, Italy and Spain. PBMCs, B-cell-depleted T cells, or T cells were the source of the cDNA or gDNA that made up the material.

Germline values: CDR1 WNHNN, CDR2 SYGVQD (reference sequence). The CDR3 runs to 15 residues. The V end was cut by 0 bases, the J end by 9 bases, with 12 bases between. The receptor's source is a man in his fifties or sixties with acute or convalescent COVID-19. The chain is built from TRBV10-1 and TRBJ1-6; D perhaps matches TRBD1 (6 bases). The specimen was peripheral blood. CDR3: CASSESLGASSPLHF. The CDR3 DNA sequence: TGCGCCAGCAGTGAGTCGTTGGGGGCGAGTTCACCCCTCCACTTT.